The present T cell receptor (beta chain) was sequenced within a study of T cells in Graves' hyperthyroidism and ophthalmopathy. Turning to the study itself: Peripheral blood was drawn at first diagnosis, prior to all treatment. Study-wide findings and caveats: Ophthalmopathy stood apart from stable hyperthyroidism in a 13 V-J model. Most thyroid-expanded clonotypes above 0.001 were also found in blood.

The study based diagnoses on clinical symptoms, serum thyroxine and TRAb, thyroid ultrasound and orbital computed tomography. The V gene lost 6 bases and the J gene lost 2 bases, with 17 bases spanning the gap. The CDR3 extends over 15 amino acids. Germline CDR1 and CDR2: MNHNS and SASEGT. This clonotype appeared many times. The antigen is undetermined. Researchers amplified the TCR beta CDR3 regions from RNA transcripts. The TCR CDR3 first-round RT-PCR relied on the HTBI primer set. TCRdb called the multiplex PCR reads again in MiXCR, with one record for every CDR3 protein. The data hold under 550,000 distinct CDR3 sequences, with less than 20% observed a single time.

The chain combines TRBV6-1 with TRBJ2-7; D may be TRBD1 or TRBD2 (5 bases each). Sequencing was performed on blood. This TCR was sampled from a man in his forties with Graves' ophthalmopathy. Here the CDR3 DNA reads TGTGCCAGCAGCGCGACCGGGACGGGGACCTACGAGCAGTACTTC. It specifies CASSATGTGTYEQYF.